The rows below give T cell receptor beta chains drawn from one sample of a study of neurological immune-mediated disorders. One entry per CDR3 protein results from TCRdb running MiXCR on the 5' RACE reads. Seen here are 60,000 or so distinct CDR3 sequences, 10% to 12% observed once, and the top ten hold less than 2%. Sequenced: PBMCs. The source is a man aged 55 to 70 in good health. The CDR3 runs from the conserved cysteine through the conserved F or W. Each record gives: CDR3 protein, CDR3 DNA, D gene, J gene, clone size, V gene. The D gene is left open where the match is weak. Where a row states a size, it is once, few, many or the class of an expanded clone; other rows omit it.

CASSSTGATEAFF	TGTGCCAGCAGCTCCACCGGAGCGACTGAAGCTTTCTTT	NA	TRBJ1-1	many	TRBV9
CASSLNNGNEQYF	TGTGCCAGCAGCCTAAACAATGGTAACGAGCAGTACTTC	NA	TRBJ2-7	many	TRBV3-1
CASSTGSSYNEQFF	TGTGCCAGCAGCACCGGGTCCTCCTACAATGAGCAGTTCTTC	NA	TRBJ2-1	many	TRBV6-1
CASSLAGFWNTEAFF	TGCGCCAGCAGCTTGGCAGGGTTCTGGAACACTGAAGCTTTCTTT	NA	TRBJ1-1	many	TRBV5-1
CASSIGTVTETQYF	TGCGCCAGCAGCATCGGGACAGTAACGGAGACCCAGTACTTC	TRBD1	TRBJ2-5	many	TRBV5-1
CSASVAGGMKTQYF	TGCAGTGCTAGCGTAGCGGGGGGGATGAAGACCCAGTACTTC	TRBD2	TRBJ2-5	many	TRBV20-1
CASSRTGEKLFF	TGTGCCAGCAGCCGGACGGGAGAAAAACTGTTTTTT	NA	TRBJ1-4	many	TRBV13
CASSPQRGGNEQFF	TGTGCCAGCAGCCCCCAGCGGGGAGGGAATGAGCAGTTCTTC	TRBD2	TRBJ2-1	few	TRBV7-2
CASSLSGNEETQYF	TGTGCCAGCAGTTTAAGCGGGAACGAAGAGACCCAGTACTTC	TRBD2	TRBJ2-5	many	TRBV12-3/TRBV12-4
CASSSGQGGMNTEAFF	TGCGCCAGCAGCAGCGGACAGGGCGGAATGAACACTGAAGCTTTCTTT	TRBD1	TRBJ1-1	many	TRBV5-1
CASSSPPLSYEQYF	TGTGCCAGCAGTTCCCCTCCCTTAAGCTACGAGCAGTACTTC	NA	TRBJ2-7	many	TRBV6-2/TRBV6-3
CASSLGQGSFYGYTF	TGTGCCAGCAGCCTAGGACAGGGGAGTTTCTATGGCTACACCTTC	TRBD1	TRBJ1-2	many	TRBV3-1
CSVTLRGRETQYF	TGCAGCGTTACTCTACGGGGGCGAGAGACCCAGTACTTC	NA	TRBJ2-5	NA	TRBV29-1
CASSPGSGGAGTGELFF	TGTGCCAGCAGCCCGGGGAGCGGGGGGGCCGGCACCGGGGAGCTGTTTTTT	TRBD2	TRBJ2-2	many	TRBV5-6
CASSLVGGVQGEQFF	TGCGCCAGCAGCTTGGTTGGGGGGGTCCAGGGGGAGCAGTTCTTC	NA	TRBJ2-1	many	TRBV5-1
CATSGWAYEQYF	TGTGCCACCAGTGGATGGGCCTACGAGCAGTACTTC	NA	TRBJ2-7	NA	TRBV10-3
CASSSGQIGPLNEKLFF	TGTGCCAGCAGTTCCGGGCAAATTGGGCCCCTTAATGAAAAACTGTTTTTT	NA	TRBJ1-4	many	TRBV6-5
CASSEMTGNEQFF	TGTGCCAGCAGTGAAATGACGGGGAATGAGCAGTTCTTC	NA	TRBJ2-1	many	TRBV2
CASSKGGYGYTF	TGTGCCAGCAGTAAAGGGGGCTATGGCTACACCTTC	NA	TRBJ1-2	many	TRBV28
CASSVDQGPGEQFF	TGTGCCAGCAGCGTAGATCAGGGGCCAGGTGAGCAGTTCTTC	NA	TRBJ2-1	NA	TRBV9
CATSSPGGQYQETQYF	TGTGCCACCAGCAGCCCGGGGGGACAGTACCAAGAGACCCAGTACTTC	NA	TRBJ2-5	many	TRBV15
CASRTGTSGGRLETQYF	TGTGCCAGCAGGACCGGGACTAGCGGGGGTCGGCTAGAGACCCAGTACTTC	TRBD2	TRBJ2-5	many	TRBV6-2/TRBV6-3
CASSPMPEDLTDTQYF	TGTGCCAGCAGCCCCATGCCAGAGGACCTCACAGATACGCAGTATTTT	NA	TRBJ2-3	many	TRBV7-8
CASSPRQGVNSPLHF	TGTGCCAGCAGCCCGCGACAGGGAGTAAATTCACCCCTCCACTTT	TRBD1	TRBJ1-6	many	TRBV7-8
CASSPPGRYEQYF	TGTGCCAGCAGCCCCCCGGGGCGCTACGAGCAGTACTTC	NA	TRBJ2-7	many	TRBV7-2
CASGWQENTEAFF	TGTGCCAGCGGTTGGCAGGAGAACACTGAAGCTTTCTTT	NA	TRBJ1-1	many	TRBV27
CASSIQVQHSNEQFF	TGTGCCAGCAGCATTCAGGTCCAGCACTCCAATGAGCAGTTCTTC	NA	TRBJ2-1	NA	TRBV7-6
CASSLVKGDEQFF	TGTGCCAGCAGCTTAGTCAAAGGGGATGAGCAGTTCTTC	NA	TRBJ2-1	many	TRBV7-2
CASSYVGDRPGANVLTF	TGTGCCAGCAGTTATGTCGGGGATAGGCCTGGGGCCAACGTCCTGACTTTC	NA	TRBJ2-6	NA	TRBV6-5
CASSLVVVAGAGTQYF	TGTGCCAGCAGCTTAGTGGTGGTAGCGGGGGCCGGGACCCAGTACTTC	TRBD2	TRBJ2-5	many	TRBV7-8
CASSPGGRRTGELFF	TGTGCCAGCAGCCCGGGGGGGAGGCGGACCGGGGAGCTGTTTTTT	TRBD2	TRBJ2-2	many	TRBV7-2
CASSPGGGAFFMNTEAFF	TGTGCCAGCAGTCCGGGGGGAGGGGCCTTCTTCATGAACACTGAAGCTTTCTTT	NA	TRBJ1-1	many	TRBV6-6
CASSYSFLTAMNTEAFF	TGTGCCAGCAGTTACTCTTTCTTGACGGCCATGAACACTGAAGCTTTCTTT	NA	TRBJ1-1	many	TRBV6-5
CASSPLGRGYEQYF	TGTGCCAGCTCACCACTTGGGAGAGGCTACGAGCAGTACTTC	NA	TRBJ2-7	few	TRBV18
CSARAQGRGQPQHF	TGCAGTGCTAGGGCCCAAGGTCGGGGGCAGCCCCAGCATTTT	NA	TRBJ1-5	many	TRBV20-1
CASSPDGPLQETQYF	TGTGCCAGCAGCCCCGACGGGCCGCTCCAAGAGACCCAGTACTTC	NA	TRBJ2-5	many	TRBV13
CASSQGGTEELFF	TGTGCCAGCAGCCAAGGCGGGACAGAGGAACTGTTTTTT	TRBD1	TRBJ1-4	many	TRBV3-1
CASSPSDSSYEQYF	TGTGCCAGCAGTCCGTCGGACAGTTCCTACGAGCAGTACTTC	NA	TRBJ2-7	many	TRBV12-3/TRBV12-4
CATSWGQQGEQYF	TGTGCCACTTCCTGGGGTCAGCAGGGCGAGCAGTACTTC	NA	TRBJ2-7	many	TRBV3-1
CASSPGQSSEAFF	TGTGCCAGCAGCCCGGGGCAGTCCTCTGAAGCTTTCTTT	NA	TRBJ1-1	once	TRBV5-6
CSARDPAGGRDNQHQHF	TGCAGTGCTAGAGATCCCGCCGGGGGTAGGGACAATCAGCACCAGCATTTT	NA	TRBJ1-5	NA	TRBV20-1
CSAIGWGENIQYF	TGCAGTGCTATAGGCTGGGGGGAAAACATTCAGTACTTC	NA	TRBJ2-4	many	TRBV20-1
CATSRGLGGTEAFF	TGTGCCACCAGCAGAGGTTTGGGGGGCACTGAAGCTTTCTTT	NA	TRBJ1-1	many	TRBV15
CASLGQHYGYTF	TGTGCCAGCCTAGGACAACACTATGGCTACACCTTC	NA	TRBJ1-2	many	TRBV6-5
CASTEKGLAGGYYNEQFF	TGTGCCAGCACCGAAAAAGGGCTAGCGGGGGGGTACTACAATGAGCAGTTCTTC	TRBD2	TRBJ2-1	many	TRBV7-2